Listed below are T cell receptor beta chains from one sample, sequenced in a study of cytomegalovirus exposure and HLA in healthy donors. Method: immunoSEQ multiplex PCR; TCRdb's copy keeps in-frame clones and lacks some. The sample lists 65,000 to 90,000 clones; about 75% were seen once. The sample taken for sequencing was PBMCs. The receptor set was obtained from an older man in good health and CMV-seronegative. Each CDR3 is given with its conserved first and last residue.

J	V	CDR3
TRBJ2-7	TRBV11-2	CASSADSFFDEQYF
TRBJ2-3	TRBV11-3	CASSATGLATDTQYF
TRBJ1-1	TRBV28	CASSGQLFETEAFF
TRBJ2-1	TRBV11-2	CASSRRGVSGGHNEQFF
TRBJ2-7	TRBV19	CASSIFGAQDSYEQYF
TRBJ2-4	TRBV19	CASSIPGSENIQYF
TRBJ1-5	TRBV6-1	CAGSETGGVLSNQPQHF
TRBJ2-1	TRBV9	CASSAPSGSSYNEQFF
TRBJ2-1	TRBV6-5	CASSYSGSSYNEQFF
TRBJ1-1	TRBV4-2	CASSQGNTYGGYGTEAFF
TRBJ1-4	TRBV5-1	CASSLQGAISEKLFF
TRBJ2-1	TRBV7-9	CASSLVAGRGGYNEQFF
TRBJ2-7	TRBV30	CAWSPVEPYEQYF
TRBJ1-2	TRBV28	CASSSPQGIYGYTF
TRBJ2-5	TRBV4-1	CASSQDGTSGGETQYF
TRBJ2-1	TRBV5-1	CASSWTAGGGGNEQFF
TRBJ2-2	TRBV5-1	CASSTAPPGQNTGELFF
TRBJ1-6	TRBV13	CASSPRGSNSPLHF
TRBJ2-3	TRBV9	CASSPTGTGGWDTQYF
TRBJ2-7	TRBV29-1	CSGETGTGCEQYF
TRBJ2-7	TRBV7-9	CASSWADVGSYEQYF
TRBJ1-3	TRBV7-9	CASSLVPTGIPSGNTIYF
TRBJ1-4	TRBV5-3	CARRLRQGGFRATNEKLFF
TRBJ2-6	TRBV6-5	CASNGGTSGANVLTF
TRBJ2-7	TRBV6-1	CASSNGLAGDEQYF
TRBJ2-5	TRBV29-1	CSCGTGGAETQYF
TRBJ1-2	TRBV12-1	CASSSTGTANYGYTF
TRBJ1-2	TRBV4-3	CASSQDFRQYVGYTF
TRBJ2-7	TRBV5-1	CASSLAARSEQYF
TRBJ2-1	TRBV6-4	CASSEYPGLAGLYNEQFF
TRBJ1-4	TRBV4-3	CASSQGQGINEKLFF
TRBJ1-5	TRBV6-1	CAGRKDRGLNQPQHF
TRBJ1-6	TRBV7-8	CASSFGTDNSPLHF
TRBJ2-2	TRBV13	CASSLYRSVDTGELFF
TRBJ2-3	TRBV25-1	CASSEFSGGRTDTQYF
TRBJ1-2	TRBV29-1	CSVRRGGTYGYTF
TRBJ1-6	TRBV7-9	CASSLEVGGSPLHF
TRBJ2-7	TRBV11-3	CASSLGDYQGYEQYF
TRBJ2-3	TRBV15	CATRKSFRGDTQYF
TRBJ2-1	TRBV18	CASSPRTSGSSASEQFF
TRBJ2-5	TRBV18	CASSLGQYQETQYF
TRBJ2-7	TRBV28	CASSSQATPYYEQYF
TRBJ2-1	TRBV5-4	CASSLSDRNEQFF
TRBJ1-5	TRBV30	CAWSETDQPQHF
TRBJ2-5	TRBV30	CAWNQLGGTQYF
TRBJ1-1	TRBV10-3	CAINAGINTEAFF
TRBJ2-3	TRBV5-1	CASSLDGESTDTQYF
TRBJ1-4	TRBV7-9	CSSSTASAGINEKLFF
TRBJ2-5	TRBV7-2	CASSLGASGGGETQYF
TRBJ1-3	TRBV28	CASSRKGTGGNTIYF
TRBJ1-2	TRBV7-2	CASSQAGAPGGVTF